The rows below give T cell receptor beta chains drawn from one sample of a study of blood T cell repertoires in COVID-19. Sequenced by immunoSEQ multiplex PCR; TCRdb stores in-frame clones only, minus some. This sample carries some 250,000 clones, around four fifths of them seen once, and the ten largest clones take more than 25%. Sequencing used peripheral blood. These receptors were obtained from a man aged 40-49 years with acute or convalescent COVID-19. The CDR3 runs from the conserved cysteine through the conserved F or W. The D gene is left open where the match is weak. Rows give clone size only sometimes, using once, few, many, or a class for an expanded clone.

J gene,V gene,D gene,clone size,CDR3 DNA,CDR3 protein
TRBJ1-4,TRBV25-1,NA,NA,TGTGCCAGCAGTGCACAAGGGGTCGTAAGGTTTTTT,CASSAQGVVRFF
TRBJ2-3,TRBV5-6,TRBD2,once,TGTGCCAGCAGCCCCCGACTAGCGGGAAGCACAGATACGCAGTATTTT,CASSPRLAGSTDTQYF
TRBJ2-3,TRBV2,NA,once,TGTGCCAGCAGTGAAATTTCTGATACGCAGTATTTT,CASSEISDTQYF
TRBJ2-3,TRBV3-1/TRBV3-2,NA,once,TGTGCCAGCAGCCAAGACCATCTTACAAATACGCAGTATTTT,CASSQDHLTNTQYF
TRBJ2-3,TRBV5-1,NA,NA,TGCGCCAGCAGCCGGGGGTACACAGATACGCAGTATTTT,CASSRGYTDTQYF
TRBJ2-7,TRBV3-1/TRBV3-2,TRBD1,many,TGTGCCAGCAGCCAATACGATTGGGGACAGGGGTCCTACGAGCAGTACTTC,CASSQYDWGQGSYEQYF
TRBJ1-3,TRBV5-1,NA,NA,TGCGCCAGCAGCGTGGCCCCCGGGGAAAGGGACACCATATATTTT,CASSVAPGERDTIYF
TRBJ1-1,TRBV7-8,NA,NA,TGTGCCAGCAGCTTAACGGAGGTGCTAGGGGGGAACACTGAAGCTTTCTTT,CASSLTEVLGGNTEAFF
TRBJ1-2,TRBV5-1,TRBD1,NA,TGCGCCAGCAGCCTGACAGGGGCTAACTATGGCTACACCTTC,CASSLTGANYGYTF
TRBJ2-1,TRBV3-1/TRBV3-2,TRBD2,NA,TGTGCCAGCAGCCCATGGGAGGGTCGGAATGAGCAGTTCTTC,CASSPWEGRNEQFF
TRBJ2-1,TRBV12-3/TRBV12-4,NA,NA,TGTGCCAGCAGTTTTAAGCTGTATGAGCAGTTCTTC,CASSFKLYEQFF
TRBJ2-1,TRBV12-5,NA,NA,TGTGCTAGTGGTCTACTAGAAGACAATGAGCAGTTCTTC,CASGLLEDNEQFF
TRBJ2-3,TRBV7-3,NA,NA,TGTGCCAGCAGCCCAACCCCTCGGGCAGATACGCAGTATTTT,CASSPTPRADTQYF
TRBJ1-2,TRBV7-9,TRBD1,NA,TGTGCCAGCAGCTTAATACAGGGGGCAGACGGCTACACCTTC,CASSLIQGADGYTF
TRBJ1-3,TRBV18,NA,NA,TGTGCCAGCTCACCACTCCGGGACTCTGGAAACACCATATATTTT,CASSPLRDSGNTIYF
TRBJ1-1,TRBV4-2,TRBD1,NA,TGTGCCAGCAGCCGTCAACTGACAGGGGGCGGGGAAGCTTTCTTT,CASSRQLTGGGEAFF
TRBJ1-5,TRBV7-9,TRBD1,NA,TGTGCCAGCAGCTCAGGGACCAGGGGGAGCAATCAGCCCCAGCATTTT,CASSSGTRGSNQPQHF
TRBJ2-1,TRBV13,TRBD2,NA,TGTGCCAGCAGCTTATGGCTAGCGGAAACCTACAATGAGCAGTTCTTC,CASSLWLAETYNEQFF
TRBJ1-2,TRBV5-6,NA,NA,TGTGCCAGCAGCTCGATGTTGACAGGATCGTTAGGCTATGGCTACACCTTC,CASSSMLTGSLGYGYTF
TRBJ2-7,TRBV5-1,NA,NA,TGCGCCAGCAGCTTGGCAGTTAATCAGGTCAGCTACGAGCAGTACTTC,CASSLAVNQVSYEQYF
TRBJ1-2,TRBV7-2,TRBD1,NA,TGTGCCAGCAGCTTAGTTCAGGGGGCGGGCGATGGCTACACCTTC,CASSLVQGAGDGYTF
TRBJ2-7,TRBV5-6,NA,NA,TGTGCCAGCAGCTTGGAATGGAGTCGGGACTCCTACGAGCAGTACTTC,CASSLEWSRDSYEQYF
TRBJ1-3,TRBV14,TRBD1,NA,TGTGCCAGCAGCCCCCGGGACAGAGAGATGATTGGAAACACCATATATTTT,CASSPRDREMIGNTIYF
TRBJ2-3,TRBV4-2,TRBD2,NA,TGTGCCAGCAGCCACGACACTAGCGGGAGCACAGATACGCAGTATTTT,CASSHDTSGSTDTQYF
TRBJ1-6,TRBV7-2,NA,NA,TGTGCCAGCAGCTTACAGGACATATCTGCTTCACCCCTCCACTTT,CASSLQDISASPLHF
TRBJ1-4,TRBV19,NA,NA,TGTGCTGCGGCACAGGGAGTAACTAATGAAAAACTGTTTTTT,CAAAQGVTNEKLFF
TRBJ1-4,TRBV9,NA,NA,TGTGCCAGCAGCCAAAACAGGGTAACTAATGAAAAACTGTTTTTT,CASSQNRVTNEKLFF
TRBJ1-2,TRBV19,NA,NA,TGTGCCAGTAGTAACCAACTGGGGAGGAACTATGGCTACACCTTC,CASSNQLGRNYGYTF
TRBJ2-1,TRBV6-5,TRBD1,NA,TGTGCCAGCAGGAGGGGGGGACAGGGTTCCGGTGAGCAGTTCTTC,CASRRGGQGSGEQFF
TRBJ2-3,TRBV9,NA,NA,TGTGCCAGCAGCGTAGTTAATCTCGATACGCAGTATTTT,CASSVVNLDTQYF
TRBJ1-2,TRBV7-9,NA,once,TGTGCCAGCAGCTTAGCCCTTCCAGATGGCTACACCTTC,CASSLALPDGYTF
TRBJ2-7,TRBV18,TRBD2,NA,TGTGCCAGCTCAACCGGGACTAGCGGAGCCCAGCAGTACTTC,CASSTGTSGAQQYF
TRBJ2-7,TRBV3-1/TRBV3-2,NA,few,TGTGCCAGCAGCCAAGATCGTAACAGAATCTCTGAGCAGTACTTC,CASSQDRNRISEQYF
TRBJ1-2,TRBV7-8,TRBD1,NA,TGTGCCAGCAGCTCCGGACAGGGCCTCACTAACTATGGCTACACCTTC,CASSSGQGLTNYGYTF
TRBJ1-1,TRBV29-1,NA,NA,TGCAGCGTTGAGTTTCAGGCAGGGAAAACTGAAGCTTTCTTT,CSVEFQAGKTEAFF
TRBJ1-4,TRBV6-5,NA,NA,TGTGCCAGCAGTCCGTCGAGGGAAAAACTGTTTTTT,CASSPSREKLFF
TRBJ1-4,TRBV27,TRBD1,few,TGTGCCAGCAGCCCCCGAGACAGGGCAACTAATGAAAAACTGTTTTTT,CASSPRDRATNEKLFF
TRBJ1-2,TRBV2,TRBD1,NA,TGTGCCAGCACCGGACAGGGGGCATACTATGGCTACACCTTC,CASTGQGAYYGYTF
TRBJ2-6,TRBV18,TRBD2,NA,TGTGCCAGCTCACCTGCTAGCGGGAGGTCTGGGGCCAACGTCCTGACTTTC,CASSPASGRSGANVLTF
TRBJ2-7,TRBV6-5,NA,NA,TGTGCCAGCCAGAGGACAGCGCTCTCCTACGAGCAGTACTTC,CASQRTALSYEQYF
TRBJ1-3,TRBV10-3,TRBD1,NA,TGTGCCATCAGGACAGGGTTGGGTAGCGGAAACACCATATATTTT,CAIRTGLGSGNTIYF
TRBJ2-5,TRBV7-8,NA,many,TGTGCCAGCAGCTGGGACTTACAAGAGACCCAGTACTTC,CASSWDLQETQYF
TRBJ1-1,TRBV12-3/TRBV12-4,NA,NA,TGTGCCAGCAGTTTGGGGGGAAACACTGAAGCTTTCTTT,CASSLGGNTEAFF
TRBJ1-3,TRBV3-1/TRBV3-2,NA,NA,TGTGCCAGCAGCCTCACGAGCTCTGGAAACACCATATATTTT,CASSLTSSGNTIYF
TRBJ1-1,TRBV7-2,NA,NA,TGTGCCAGCAGCCCAAAGGTGACAGTCAAATGGAGTGTCACCACTGAAGCTTTCTTT,CASSPKVTVKWSVTTEAFF
TRBJ1-2,TRBV18,TRBD1,few,TGTGCCAGCTCACCTACAGGGGCAGGAGAGGATGGCTACACCTTC,CASSPTGAGEDGYTF
TRBJ2-7,TRBV6-6,NA,NA,TGTGCCAGCAGTTACAGACAGATAAGCTCCTACGAGCAGTACTTC,CASSYRQISSYEQYF
TRBJ2-7,TRBV5-1,NA,NA,TGCGCCAGCAGCTTGACTAGTTCCCCCTACGAGCAGTACTTC,CASSLTSSPYEQYF